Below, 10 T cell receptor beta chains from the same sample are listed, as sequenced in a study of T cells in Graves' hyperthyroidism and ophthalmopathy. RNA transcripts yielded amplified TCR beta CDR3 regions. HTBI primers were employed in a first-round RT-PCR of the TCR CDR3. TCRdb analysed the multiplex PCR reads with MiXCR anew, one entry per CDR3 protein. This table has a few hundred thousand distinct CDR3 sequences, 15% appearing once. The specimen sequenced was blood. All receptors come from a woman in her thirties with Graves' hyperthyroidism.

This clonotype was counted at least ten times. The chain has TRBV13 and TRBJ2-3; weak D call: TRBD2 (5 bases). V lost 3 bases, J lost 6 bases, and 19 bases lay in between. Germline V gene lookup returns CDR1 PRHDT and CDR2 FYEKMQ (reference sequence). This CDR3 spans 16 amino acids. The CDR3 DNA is TGTGCCAGCAGCTTTTCAGCGGAGAGGTCTATGGATACGCAGTATTTT. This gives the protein CASSFSAERSMDTQYF. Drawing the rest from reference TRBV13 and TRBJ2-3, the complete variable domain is AAGVIQSPRHLIKEKRETATLKCYPIPRHDTVYWYQQGPGQDPQFLISFYEKMQSDKGSIPDRFSAQQFSDYHSELNMSSLELGDSALYFCASSFSAERSMDTQYFGPGTRLTVL.

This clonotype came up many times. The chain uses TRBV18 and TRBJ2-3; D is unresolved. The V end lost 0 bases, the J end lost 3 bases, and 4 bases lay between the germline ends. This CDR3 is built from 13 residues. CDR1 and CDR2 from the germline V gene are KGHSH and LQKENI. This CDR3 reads CASSPPVTDTQYF. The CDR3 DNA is TGTGCCAGCTCACCACCCGTGACAGATACGCAGTATTTT.

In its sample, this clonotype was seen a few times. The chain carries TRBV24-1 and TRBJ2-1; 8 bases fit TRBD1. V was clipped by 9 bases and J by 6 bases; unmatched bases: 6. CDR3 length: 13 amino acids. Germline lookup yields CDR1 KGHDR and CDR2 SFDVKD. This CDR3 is CATHGQGSNEQFF. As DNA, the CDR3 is TGTGCCACCCATGGACAGGGAAGCAATGAGCAGTTCTTC.

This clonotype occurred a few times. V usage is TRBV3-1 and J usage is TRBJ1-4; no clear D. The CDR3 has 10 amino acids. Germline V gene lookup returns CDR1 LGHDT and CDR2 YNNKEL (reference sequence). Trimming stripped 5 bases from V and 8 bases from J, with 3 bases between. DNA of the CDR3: TGTGCCAGCAGCGACGAAAAACTGTTTTTT. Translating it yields CASSDEKLFF.

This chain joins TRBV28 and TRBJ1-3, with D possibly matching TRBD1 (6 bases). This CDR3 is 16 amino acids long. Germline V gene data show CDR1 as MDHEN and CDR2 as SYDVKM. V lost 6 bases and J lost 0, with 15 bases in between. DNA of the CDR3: TGTGCCAGCAGCCCTGAGGGGGGACTCTCTGGAAACACCATATATTTT. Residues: CASSPEGGLSGNTIYF.

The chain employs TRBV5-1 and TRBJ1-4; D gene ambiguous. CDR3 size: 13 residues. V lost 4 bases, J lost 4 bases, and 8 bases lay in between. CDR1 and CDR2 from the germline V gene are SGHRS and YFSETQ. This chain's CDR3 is CASSRGSNEKLFF. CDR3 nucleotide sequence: TGCGCCAGCAGCCGAGGGAGTAATGAAAAACTGTTTTTT.

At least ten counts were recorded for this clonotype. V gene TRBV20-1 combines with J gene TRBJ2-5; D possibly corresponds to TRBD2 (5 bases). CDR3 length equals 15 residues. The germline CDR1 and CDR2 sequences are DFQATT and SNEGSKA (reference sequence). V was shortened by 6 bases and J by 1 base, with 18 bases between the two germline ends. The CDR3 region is CSAPTSGGPQETQYF. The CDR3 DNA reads TGCAGTGCCCCCACCTCAGGAGGCCCCCAAGAGACCCAGTACTTC.

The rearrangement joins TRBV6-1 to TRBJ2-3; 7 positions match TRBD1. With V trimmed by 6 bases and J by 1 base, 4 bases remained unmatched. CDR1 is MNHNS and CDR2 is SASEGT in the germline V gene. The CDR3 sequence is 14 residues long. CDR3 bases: TGTGCCAGCAGAAGGGGGCTTCGCACAGATACGCAGTATTTT. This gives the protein CASRRGLRTDTQYF.

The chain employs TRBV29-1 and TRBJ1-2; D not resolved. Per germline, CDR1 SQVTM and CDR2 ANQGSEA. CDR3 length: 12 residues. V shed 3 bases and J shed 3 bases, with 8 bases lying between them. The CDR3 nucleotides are TGCAGCGTTGATTGGACGGACTATGGCTACACCTTC. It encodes CSVDWTDYGYTF.

CDR3 sequence: CATSSRGQDHEQYF. For the CDR3, the DNA is TGTGCCACCAGCAGCCGCGGACAGGACCACGAGCAGTACTTC. This chain links TRBV15 with TRBJ2-7, with 7 nucleotides matching TRBD1. This CDR3 contains 14 residues. V lost 3 bases to trimming and J lost 5 bases; unmatched junction nucleotides: 7. Germline V gene data show CDR1 as LNHNV and CDR2 as YYDKDF (reference sequence).